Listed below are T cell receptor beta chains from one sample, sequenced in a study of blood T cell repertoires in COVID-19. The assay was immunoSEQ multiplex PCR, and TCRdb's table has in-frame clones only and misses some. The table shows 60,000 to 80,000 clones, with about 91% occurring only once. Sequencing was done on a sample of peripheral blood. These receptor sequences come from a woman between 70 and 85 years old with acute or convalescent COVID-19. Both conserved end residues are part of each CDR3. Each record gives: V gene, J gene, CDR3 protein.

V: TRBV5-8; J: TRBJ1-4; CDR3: CASSLQRKLFF
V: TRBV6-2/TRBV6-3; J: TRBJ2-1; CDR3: CASSKLAGSYNEQFF
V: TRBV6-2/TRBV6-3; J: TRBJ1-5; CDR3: CASSSLQGLSIFSQHF
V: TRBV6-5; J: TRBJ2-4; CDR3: CASSPRGGDIQYF
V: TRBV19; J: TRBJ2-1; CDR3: CASSIEGRTGYNEQFF
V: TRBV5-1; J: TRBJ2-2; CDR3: CASSEGENTGELFF
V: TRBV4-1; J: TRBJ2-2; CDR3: CASSPSGGPNTGELFF
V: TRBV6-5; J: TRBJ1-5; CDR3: CASNTGFGQPQHF
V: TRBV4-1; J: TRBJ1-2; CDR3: CASSQTDRGLYYGYTF
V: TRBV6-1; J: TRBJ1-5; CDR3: CASSDNRGNQPQHF
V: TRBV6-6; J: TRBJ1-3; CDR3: CASSQFPGLLGPGNTIYF
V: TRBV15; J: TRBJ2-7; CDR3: CATSRDKPSGTYEQYF
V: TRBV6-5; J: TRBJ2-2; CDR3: CASRGQTNTGELFF
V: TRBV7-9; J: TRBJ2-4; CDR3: CASSFGTGRMDIQYF
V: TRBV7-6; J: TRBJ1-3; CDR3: CASSLAQTGNSGNTIYF
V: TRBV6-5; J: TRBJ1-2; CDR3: CASRGQFNYGYTF
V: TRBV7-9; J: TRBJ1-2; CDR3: CASSYYSLSLGQGYTF
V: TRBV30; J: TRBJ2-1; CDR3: CAWRGTSGHGGLYNEQFF
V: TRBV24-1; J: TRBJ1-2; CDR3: CATSDLTVTYGYTF
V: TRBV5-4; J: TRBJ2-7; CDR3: CASSLGQELYGEQYF
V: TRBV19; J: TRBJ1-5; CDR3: CASGHRGTPANQPQHF
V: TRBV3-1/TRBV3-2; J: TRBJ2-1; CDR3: CASSLSGGGTYNEQFF
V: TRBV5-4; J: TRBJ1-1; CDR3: CASSLAGLRSTEAFF
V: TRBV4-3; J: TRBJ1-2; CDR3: CASSQDRTAIYGYTF
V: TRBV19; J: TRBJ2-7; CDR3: CASSIAGGRSYEQYF
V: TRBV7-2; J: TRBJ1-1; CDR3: CASSLEGGTFTEAFF
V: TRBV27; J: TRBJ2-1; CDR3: CASSSQGNEQFF
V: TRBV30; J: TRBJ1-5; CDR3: CAWRRSSNQPQHF
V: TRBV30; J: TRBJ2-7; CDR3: CAWKGRDRYEQYF
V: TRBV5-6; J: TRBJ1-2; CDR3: CASRVGGSNYGYTF
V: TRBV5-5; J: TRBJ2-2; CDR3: CASSTTGTGNTGELFF
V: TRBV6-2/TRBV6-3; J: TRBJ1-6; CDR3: CASSFGEAPLHF
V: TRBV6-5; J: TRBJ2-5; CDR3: CASSSGTAAGETQYF
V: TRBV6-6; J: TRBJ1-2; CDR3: CASSFNDGGGYTF
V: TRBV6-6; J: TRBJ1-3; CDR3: CASSFTGGLSGNTIYF
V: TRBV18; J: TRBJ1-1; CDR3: CASSPTGAQNTEAFF
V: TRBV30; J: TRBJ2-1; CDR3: CAWSAPLGVGPQRSYNEQFF
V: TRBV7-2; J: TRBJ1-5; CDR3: CASSFTGGDQPQHF
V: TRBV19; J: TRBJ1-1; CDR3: CASSRLGQPNTEAFF
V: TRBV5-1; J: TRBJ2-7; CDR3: CASSPAGMSGYEQYF
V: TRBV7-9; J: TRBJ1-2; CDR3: CASSQWGLYGYTF
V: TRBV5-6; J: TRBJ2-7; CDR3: CASSLLSGDSYEQYF
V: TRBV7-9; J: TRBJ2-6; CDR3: CASSRPYGAGANVLTF
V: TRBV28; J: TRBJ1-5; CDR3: CASSLEQGLQPQHF
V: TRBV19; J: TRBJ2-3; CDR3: CASSMFLAGDTDTQYF
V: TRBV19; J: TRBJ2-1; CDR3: CASSSGLAGVYNNEQFF
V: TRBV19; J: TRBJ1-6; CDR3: CASMSGAANSPLHF
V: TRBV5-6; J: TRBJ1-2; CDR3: CASNGQGYGYTF
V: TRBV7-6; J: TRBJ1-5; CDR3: CASSLVSDGNQPQHF
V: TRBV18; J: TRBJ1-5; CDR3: CASSSGQGNQPQHF
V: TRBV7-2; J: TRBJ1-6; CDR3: CASSLGQVHSPLHF
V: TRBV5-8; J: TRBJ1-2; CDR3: CASSLGPGTAVYGYTF
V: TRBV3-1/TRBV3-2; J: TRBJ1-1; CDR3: CASTMGGVLGNTEAFF
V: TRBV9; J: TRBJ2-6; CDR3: CASSVVGSGANVLTF
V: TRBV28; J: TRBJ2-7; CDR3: CASRPGQAPYEQYF
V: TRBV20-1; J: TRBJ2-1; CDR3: CSEKRGNEQFF
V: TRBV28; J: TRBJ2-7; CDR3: CASKLYRETYEQYF